The source of this T cell receptor (beta chain) is a study of T cells in Graves' hyperthyroidism and ophthalmopathy. Study-wide results and caveats: Blood also showed most of the thyroid clonotypes that were expanded above 0.001.

If no ophthalmopathy progression occurred within 18 months, Graves' hyperthyroidism was stable. The PBMCs studied were ones that came from 10 ml fresh peripheral blood. RNA transcripts served as the template for amplifying TCR beta CDR3 regions. Carried out on the TCR CDR3, a first-round RT-PCR used the HTBI primer set. TCRdb passed the multiplex PCR reads through MiXCR, listing each CDR3 protein once. The data show roughly 700,000 distinct CDR3 sequences, with about a third seen just once and around 29% held by the top ten. V lost 5 bases and J lost 3, with 16 bases in between. The CDR3 sequence is 16 residues long. CDR1 and CDR2 from the germline V gene are MNHEY and SVGAGI. This clonotype was counted only a few times. Its matching antigen is unknown.

Material for sequencing was blood. The chain uses TRBV6-5 and TRBJ1-4; a weak D match, TRBD1 (6 bases). The receptor's source is a woman in her thirties or forties with Graves' hyperthyroidism. In DNA, the CDR3 is TGTGCCAGCAGTCCGTCAGGGGACTTGGCTAATGAAAAACTGTTTTTT. It translates to CASSPSGDLANEKLFF.